Below, one T cell receptor (beta chain) is given with its context. The antigen remains undetermined. Indicated time point: newly diagnosed, previously untreated cHL patient sample. Thawed PBMCs yielded CD4+ T cells through magnetic negative selection. The data originate from a study of PD-1 blockade in classical Hodgkin lymphoma. Sequencing used immunoSEQ multiplex PCR; TCRdb keeps in-frame clones, though not all of them. The sample holds some 35,000 clones, roughly 89% seen once. Study-wide points: Relative to healthy donors, newly diagnosed patients reportedly had lower baseline TCR diversity, which was reported as lower still in relapsed/refractory patients. Why repertoires differed is undefined; disease activity or prior therapy possibly contributed.

The sequencing input was CD4+ T cells from blood. This clonotype was sampled from a human donor with classical Hodgkin lymphoma.

For the CDR3, the DNA is TGTGCCACCAGCAGAGATAGTGCCCGAATAGCTGACAGGGGGAGAAGGGAAAAACTGTTTTTT. This translates into CATSRDSARIADRGRREKLFF. The chain is built from TRBV15 and TRBJ1-4, with 9 bases lining up with TRBD1. This CDR3 spans 21 amino acids. V shed 0 bases and J 8 bases; nucleotides not matched to a gene: 22. Germline CDR1 LNHNV, CDR2 YYDKDF (reference sequence).